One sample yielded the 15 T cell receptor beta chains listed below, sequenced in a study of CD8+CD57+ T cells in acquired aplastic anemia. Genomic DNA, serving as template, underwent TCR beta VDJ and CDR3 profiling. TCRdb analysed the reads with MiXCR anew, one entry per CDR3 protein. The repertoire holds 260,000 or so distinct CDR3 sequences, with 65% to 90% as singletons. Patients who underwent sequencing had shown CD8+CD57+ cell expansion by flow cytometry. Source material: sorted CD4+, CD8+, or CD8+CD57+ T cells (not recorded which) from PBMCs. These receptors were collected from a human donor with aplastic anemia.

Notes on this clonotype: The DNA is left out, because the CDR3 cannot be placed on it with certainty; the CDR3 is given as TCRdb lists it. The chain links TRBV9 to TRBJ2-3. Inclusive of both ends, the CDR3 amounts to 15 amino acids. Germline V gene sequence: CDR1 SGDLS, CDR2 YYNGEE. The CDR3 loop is CASGVAGHIQYFEYF.

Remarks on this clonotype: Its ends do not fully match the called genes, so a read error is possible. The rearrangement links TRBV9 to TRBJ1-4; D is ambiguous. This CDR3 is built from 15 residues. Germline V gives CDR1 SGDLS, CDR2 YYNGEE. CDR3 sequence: CASSVGATTKEKLFF. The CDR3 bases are TGTGCCAGCAGCGTAGGGGCGACAACTAAGGAAAAACTGTTTTTT.

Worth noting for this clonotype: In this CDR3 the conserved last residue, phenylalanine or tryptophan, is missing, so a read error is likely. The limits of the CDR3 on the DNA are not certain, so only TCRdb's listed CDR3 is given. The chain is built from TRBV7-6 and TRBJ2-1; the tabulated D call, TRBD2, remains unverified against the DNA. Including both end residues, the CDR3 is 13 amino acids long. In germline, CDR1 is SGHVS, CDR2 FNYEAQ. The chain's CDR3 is CASTLGRVPSQSN.

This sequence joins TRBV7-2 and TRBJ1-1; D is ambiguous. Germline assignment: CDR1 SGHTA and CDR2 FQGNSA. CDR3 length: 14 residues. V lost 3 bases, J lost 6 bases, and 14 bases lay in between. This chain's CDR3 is CASSLLQGQAEAFF. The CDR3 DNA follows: TGTGCCAGCAGCTTGCTACAAGGTCAAGCTGAAGCTTTCTTT.

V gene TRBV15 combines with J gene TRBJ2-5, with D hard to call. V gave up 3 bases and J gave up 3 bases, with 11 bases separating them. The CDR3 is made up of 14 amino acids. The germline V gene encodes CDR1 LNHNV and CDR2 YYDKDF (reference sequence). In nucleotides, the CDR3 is TGTGCCACCAGCAGCGGCAGCGATAAAGAGACCCAGTACTTC. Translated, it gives CATSSGSDKETQYF.

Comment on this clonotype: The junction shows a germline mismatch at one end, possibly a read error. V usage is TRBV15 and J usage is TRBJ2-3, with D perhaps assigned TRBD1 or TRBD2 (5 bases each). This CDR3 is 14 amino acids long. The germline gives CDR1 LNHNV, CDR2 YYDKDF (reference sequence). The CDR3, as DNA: TGTGCCAGCAGCGGCCGGGGCGTAGCCTATACGCAGTATTTC. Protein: CASSGRGVAYTQYF.

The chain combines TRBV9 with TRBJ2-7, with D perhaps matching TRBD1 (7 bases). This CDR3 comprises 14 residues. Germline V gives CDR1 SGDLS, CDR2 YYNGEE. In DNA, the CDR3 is TGTGCCAGCAGCGCCTCCCAGGGGGGCGAAACTAATGACGTC. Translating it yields CASSASQGGETNDV.

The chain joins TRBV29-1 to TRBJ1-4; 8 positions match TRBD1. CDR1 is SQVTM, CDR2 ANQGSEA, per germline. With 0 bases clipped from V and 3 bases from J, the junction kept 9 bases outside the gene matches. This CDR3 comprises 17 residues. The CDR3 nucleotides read TGCAGCGTTGAAGATGGGGCAGGGGGCAGCGCTAATGAAAAACTGTTTTTT. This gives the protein CSVEDGAGGSANEKLFF.

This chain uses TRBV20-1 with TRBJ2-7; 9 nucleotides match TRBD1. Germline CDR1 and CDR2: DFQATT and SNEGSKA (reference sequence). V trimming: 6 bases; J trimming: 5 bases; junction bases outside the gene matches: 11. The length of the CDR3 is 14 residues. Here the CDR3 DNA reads TGCAGTGCCAGTAGTTGGGGACAGGGTGACGAGCAGTACGTC. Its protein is CSASSWGQGDEQYV.

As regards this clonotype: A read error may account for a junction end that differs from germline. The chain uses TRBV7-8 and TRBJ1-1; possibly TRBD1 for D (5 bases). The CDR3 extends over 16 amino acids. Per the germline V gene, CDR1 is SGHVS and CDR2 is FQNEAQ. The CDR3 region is CATSCTGRRDSKDAFF. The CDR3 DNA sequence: TGTGCCACCAGCTGCACAGGAAGAAGGGATTCCAAGGATGCTTTCTTT.

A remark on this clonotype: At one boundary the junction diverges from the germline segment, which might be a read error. As DNA, the CDR3 is TGTGCCAGCGGCTTCGGGGGAACTGATACGACGCATTTT. This encodes CASGFGGTDTTHF. This chain joins TRBV7-8 and TRBJ2-3; a possible D gene is TRBD2 (6 bases). The CDR3 is 13 residues long. Germline loops: CDR1 SGHVS, CDR2 FQNEAQ.

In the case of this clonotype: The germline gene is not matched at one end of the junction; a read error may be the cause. The DNA of the CDR3 is TGTGCCAGCAGCTCCGCAGATACGCAGTACATTGGCCCTTGCTTT. This encodes CASSSADTQYIGPCF. The chain uses TRBV7-9 and TRBJ1-1; D is ambiguous. Germline loops: CDR1 SEHNR, CDR2 FQNEAQ (reference sequence). The length of the CDR3 is 15 residues.

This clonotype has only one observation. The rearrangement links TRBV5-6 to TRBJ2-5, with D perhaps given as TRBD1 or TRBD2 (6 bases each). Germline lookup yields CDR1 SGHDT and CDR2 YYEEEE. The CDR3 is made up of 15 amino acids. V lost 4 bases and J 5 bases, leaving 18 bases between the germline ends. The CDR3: CASSVERGAGETQYF. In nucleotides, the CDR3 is TGTGCCAGCAGCGTGGAGAGGGGGGCAGGGGAGACCCAGTACTTC.

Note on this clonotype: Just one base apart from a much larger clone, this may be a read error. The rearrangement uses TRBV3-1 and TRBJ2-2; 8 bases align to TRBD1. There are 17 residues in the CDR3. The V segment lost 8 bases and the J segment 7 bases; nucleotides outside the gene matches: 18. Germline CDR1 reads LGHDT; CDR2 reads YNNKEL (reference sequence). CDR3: CASGERGAGGAGGELFF. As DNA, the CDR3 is TGTGCCAGCGGCGAAAGAGGGGCAGGGGGCGCGGGCGGGGAGCTGTTTTTT.

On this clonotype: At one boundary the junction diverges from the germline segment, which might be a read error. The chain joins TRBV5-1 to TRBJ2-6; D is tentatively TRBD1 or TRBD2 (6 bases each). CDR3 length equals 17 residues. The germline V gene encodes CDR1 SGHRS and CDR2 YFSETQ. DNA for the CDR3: TGTGCCAGCAGCCTAAGGGGGGTCCCCTATGGGGCCAACGTCCTGACTTTC. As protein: CASSLRGVPYGANVLTF.